The 13 T cell receptor beta chains given below trace back to one sample, sequenced in a study of T-cell memory formation after mild COVID-19. TCRdb re-analysed the 5' RACE reads in MiXCR, keeping a single row per CDR3 protein. The repertoire holds 200,000 to 250,000 distinct CDR3 sequences, with 7.5% to 10% as singletons. Sequenced input: PBMCs or a T cell subset sorted from them (not recorded which). These receptors were collected from a man younger than 35 who had mild COVID-19 (a few samples of this study predate the infection). Cell type and time point are not known.

This clonotype has a handful of counts. The chain carries TRBV7-8 and TRBJ2-3, with no clear D. Trimming left V 5 bases short and J 6 bases short, with 15 bases between. Germline loops: CDR1 SGHVS, CDR2 FQNEAQ. There are 14 residues in the CDR3. The CDR3 DNA is TGTGCCAGCAGCCCCCTTTTAAACACGGATACGCAGTATTTT. Translation gives CASSPLLNTDTQYF.

This clonotype was counted ten times or more. The chain is built from TRBV7-9 and TRBJ2-1, with D maybe TRBD1 (6 bases). This CDR3 has 12 amino acids. V gave up 5 bases and J gave up 7 bases, with 9 bases separating them. CDR1 SEHNR and CDR2 FQNEAQ come from the germline V gene (reference sequence). The DNA of the CDR3 is TGTGCCAGCAGCCCCACAGGGAATGAGCAGTTCTTC. It specifies CASSPTGNEQFF.

In its sample, this clonotype was seen many times. The chain combines TRBV7-3 with TRBJ2-2; TRBD2 matches 7 bases. Trimming removed 6 bases from V and 3 bases from J; junction bases left unmatched: 1. Germline V gives CDR1 SGHTA, CDR2 FQGTGA. The CDR3 runs to 13 residues. The CDR3 coding sequence is TGTGCCAGCAGGGGGGGGGACACCGGGGAGCTGTTTTTT. Its translation is CASRGGDTGELFF.

This clonotype was counted only a few times. V gene TRBV5-1 combines with J gene TRBJ2-7, with D possibly matching TRBD2 (5 bases). The CDR3 sequence is 13 residues long. CDR1 and CDR2 (germline): SGHRS, YFSETQ. Between the trimmed V and J ends, which lost 0 bases and 5 bases, there was a span of 9 bases. The DNA for the CDR3 is TGCGCCAGCAGCTTGGGCGGAGGCGACGAGCAGTACGTC. This encodes CASSLGGGDEQYV.

This clonotype showed up just a few times. The chain uses TRBV4-2 and TRBJ1-2; possible D gene TRBD1, 5 bases. V lost 0 bases to trimming and J lost 4 bases, with 15 bases between them. The CDR3 is 16 amino acids. Germline V gene lookup returns CDR1 LGHNA and CDR2 YNFKEQ. CDR3 in amino acids: CASSQDVAREGYGYTF. CDR3 nucleotide sequence: TGTGCCAGCAGCCAAGATGTCGCCAGGGAGGGCTATGGCTACACCTTC.

CDR3 residues: CATSDSRLGTQYF. The CDR3 DNA reads TGTGCCACCAGTGATTCCCGGTTAGGGACCCAGTACTTC. The chain combines TRBV24-1 with TRBJ2-5, with D uncertain. The germline CDR1 and CDR2 sequences are KGHDR and SFDVKD. This CDR3 region has 13 residues. V lost 2 bases and J lost 7, with 10 bases in between.

This chain joins TRBV7-9 and TRBJ1-3; D ambiguous. The germline V and J ends were trimmed by 1 base and 0 bases, with 13 bases remaining between them. CDR3 length equals 17 residues. Germline CDR1 is SEHNR and CDR2 is FQNEAQ (reference sequence). CDR3 nucleotides: TGTGCCAGCAGCTTAGTTGCAGGTCTCCCCTCTGGAAACACCATATATTTT. Translating gives CASSLVAGLPSGNTIYF. Filled out from reference TRBV7-9 and TRBJ1-3, the complete variable domain reads DTGVSQNPRHKITKRGQNVTFRCDPISEHNRLYWYRQTLGQGPEFLTYFQNEAQLEKSRLLSDRFSAERPKGSFSTLEIQRTEQGDSAMYLCASSLVAGLPSGNTIYFGEGSWLTVV.

As DNA, the CDR3 is TGTGCCAGCTCAATCGGACAGGGGGCGACCTCTGGAAACACCATATATTTT. Translating gives CASSIGQGATSGNTIYF. The chain couples TRBV18 to TRBJ1-3; 11 bases map to TRBD1. The germline gives CDR1 KGHSH, CDR2 LQKENI. This CDR3 comprises 17 residues. V was clipped by 5 bases and J by 0 bases; unmatched bases: 6.

The rearrangement joins TRBV24-1 to TRBJ2-5; 9 nucleotides align to TRBD1. Germline CDR1 KGHDR, CDR2 SFDVKD. The CDR3 extends over 15 amino acids. V dropped 7 bases and J dropped 2; count of bases not matched to a gene: 7. CDR3 in DNA: TGTGCCACCAGGGGGAGGACAGGGGTGCAAGAGACCCAGTACTTC. Encoded protein: CATRGRTGVQETQYF.

CDR3 in DNA: TGTGCCAGCAGTGAGAGGGAAGAGACCCAGTACTTC. This sequence encodes CASSEREETQYF. The V call is TRBV2, the J call TRBJ2-5; possibly TRBD2 for D (5 bases). Germline V lookup: CDR1 SNHLY, CDR2 FYNNEI. The germline V and J ends were trimmed by 3 bases and 3 bases, with 5 bases remaining between them. This CDR3 has 12 residues.

V usage is TRBV12-3 or TRBV12-4 and J usage is TRBJ1-6; D is possibly TRBD1 (5 bases). The CDR3 has 15 residues. V was pared by 5 bases and J by 9 bases, with 17 bases between. CDR3: CASSTDRGSGSPLHF. CDR3 DNA: TGTGCCAGCAGTACCGACCGGGGGAGTGGTTCACCCCTCCACTTT.

This clonotype has ten or more counts. The chain has TRBV5-1 and TRBJ1-1, with D possibly matching TRBD1 (6 bases). The CDR3 is made up of 16 amino acids. V was clipped by 4 bases and J by 3 bases, with 19 bases between them. The V gene's germline CDR1 is SGHRS and CDR2 YFSETQ. CDR3 protein: CASSPGAGAVDTEAFF. The CDR3 nucleotides are TGCGCCAGCAGCCCCGGGGCGGGGGCTGTCGACACTGAAGCTTTCTTT.

The chain couples TRBV20-1 to TRBJ2-1; TRBD2 might be the D (6 bases). Deletions cut 3 bases from V and 6 bases from J, with 9 bases between. The CDR3 length is 12 residues. Germline V gene lookup returns CDR1 DFQATT and CDR2 SNEGSKA (reference sequence). The CDR3, as DNA: TGCAGTGCTAGCGGGAGAGGCAATGAGCAGTTCTTC. Translated: CSASGRGNEQFF.